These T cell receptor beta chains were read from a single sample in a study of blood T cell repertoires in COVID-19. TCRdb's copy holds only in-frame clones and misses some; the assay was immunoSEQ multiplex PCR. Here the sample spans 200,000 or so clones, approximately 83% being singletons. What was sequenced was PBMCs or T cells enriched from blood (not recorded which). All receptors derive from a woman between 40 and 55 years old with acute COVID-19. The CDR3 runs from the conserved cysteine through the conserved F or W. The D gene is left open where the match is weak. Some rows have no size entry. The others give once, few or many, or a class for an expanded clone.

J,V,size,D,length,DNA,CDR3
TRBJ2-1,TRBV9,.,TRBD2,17,TGTGCCAGCAGCCCGACGCTGTCAAGCGGGATTTTTAATGAGCAGTTCTTC,CASSPTLSSGIFNEQFF
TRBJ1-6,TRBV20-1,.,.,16,TGCAGTGCTAGTTACAGGGCTTTATCGGATAATTCACCCCTCCACTTT,CSASYRALSDNSPLHF
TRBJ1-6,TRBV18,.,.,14,TGTGCCAGCTCAATCGGCCAGGAAAATTCACCCCTCCACTTT,CASSIGQENSPLHF
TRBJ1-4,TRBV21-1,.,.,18,TGTGCCAGCAGCAAAAAATGGACAGGGGGCTGCGCTAATGAAAAACTGTTTTTT,CASSKKWTGGCANEKLFF
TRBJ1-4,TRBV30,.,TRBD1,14,TGTGCCTGGAGTGTTGCAGGGGGCGGTGAAAAACTGTTTTTT,CAWSVAGGGEKLFF
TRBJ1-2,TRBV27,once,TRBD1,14,TGTGCCAGCAGCCCGGGACAGGTGGACTATGGCTACACCTTC,CASSPGQVDYGYTF
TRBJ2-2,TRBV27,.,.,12,TGTGCCAGCAGTCTCAGGGCTGGGGAGCTGTTTTTT,CASSLRAGELFF
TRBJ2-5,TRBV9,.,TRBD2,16,TGTGCCAGCAGCGTCCGAGCGGGGGCAAAACAAGAGACCCAGTACTTC,CASSVRAGAKQETQYF
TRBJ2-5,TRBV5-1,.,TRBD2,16,TGCGCCAGCAGCTTGGCCAAGACTAGCGGGGGGGTCCGCCAGTACTTC,CASSLAKTSGGVRQYF
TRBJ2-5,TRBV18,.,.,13,TGTGCCAGCTCACCAACTAGGCAAGAGACCCAGTACTTC,CASSPTRQETQYF
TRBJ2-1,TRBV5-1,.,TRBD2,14,TGCGCCAGCAGCACCCTGGGGGGGTCCAATGAGCAGTTCTTC,CASSTLGGSNEQFF
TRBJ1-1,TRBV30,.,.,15,TGTGCCTGGAGTCCCCGTAGCGGGGGGGATACTGAAGCTTTCTTT,CAWSPRSGGDTEAFF
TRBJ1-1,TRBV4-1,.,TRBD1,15,TGCGCCAGCAGCCAGGGACAGGGGGATTACACTGAAGCTTTCTTT,CASSQGQGDYTEAFF
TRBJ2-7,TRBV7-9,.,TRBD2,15,TGTGCCAGCAGCGCACTAGCGGGAGGAACGGACGAGCAGTACTTC,CASSALAGGTDEQYF
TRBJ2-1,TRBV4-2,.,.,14,TGTGCCAGCAGCCAAGAAATAGGAGGGAATGAGCAGTTCTTC,CASSQEIGGNEQFF
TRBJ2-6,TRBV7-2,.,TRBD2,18,TGTGCCAGCAGCTCCCTACGGGGGGGGAGCTCTGGGGCCAACGTCCTGACTTTC,CASSSLRGGSSGANVLTF
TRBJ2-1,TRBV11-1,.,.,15,TGTGCCAGCAGCCTCGCCCCCAGCTCCTACAATGAGCAGTTCTTC,CASSLAPSSYNEQFF
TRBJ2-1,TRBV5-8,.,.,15,TGTGCCAGCAGCTTGCGGGTGAGCTCCTACAATGAGCAGTTCTTC,CASSLRVSSYNEQFF
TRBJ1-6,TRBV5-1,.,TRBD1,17,TGCGCCAGCAGCTTGGTTCCGACAGGGGGCTCTAATTCACCCCTCCACTTT,CASSLVPTGGSNSPLHF
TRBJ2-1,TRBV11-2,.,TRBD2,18,TGTGCCAGCAGCTTAGCAGCTAGCGGGAGATTCACCTACAATGAGCAGTTCTTC,CASSLAASGRFTYNEQFF
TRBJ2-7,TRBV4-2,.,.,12,TGTGCCAGCAGCCTGAGCTCCTACGAGCAGTACTTC,CASSLSSYEQYF
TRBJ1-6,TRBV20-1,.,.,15,TGCAGTGCTAGTAGGACTAGTAAAAGTAATTCACCCCTCCACTTT,CSASRTSKSNSPLHF
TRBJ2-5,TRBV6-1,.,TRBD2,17,TGTGCCAGCAGTGAAGGAATAACTAGCGGGGCCCAAGAGACCCAGTACTTC,CASSEGITSGAQETQYF
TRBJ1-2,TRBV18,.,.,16,TGTGCCAGCTCACCACTTAATAGCGGGCTCGAAGATGGCTACACCTTC,CASSPLNSGLEDGYTF
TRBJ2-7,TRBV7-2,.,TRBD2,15,TGTGCCAGCAGCTTAAGGCGGGGGGGTGCCTACGAGCAGTACTTC,CASSLRRGGAYEQYF
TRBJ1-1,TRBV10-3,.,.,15,TGTGCCATCAGTGAGCAGAAGGGCCGGGGGACTGAAGCTTTCTTT,CAISEQKGRGTEAFF
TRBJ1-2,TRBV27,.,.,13,TGTGCCAGCAGGGATACAGGGCACTATGGCTACACCTTC,CASRDTGHYGYTF
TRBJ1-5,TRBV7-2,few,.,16,TGTGCCAGCAGCTTAGTAGCGACACGCGGCAATCAGCCCCAGCATTTT,CASSLVATRGNQPQHF
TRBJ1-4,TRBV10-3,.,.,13,TGTGCCACCCGAAACCCCCCGGGTGAAAAACTGTTTTTT,CATRNPPGEKLFF